The 23 T cell receptor beta chains listed next were all sequenced from one sample in a study of OX40 agonist ivuxolimab in advanced cancers. The table came from immunoSEQ multiplex PCR; TCRdb's copy has only in-frame clones and leaves some out. The table lists 55,000 to 65,000 clones, 80% to 90% of them singletons, with around 0.6% in the top ten. The input for sequencing was CD4+ or CD8+ T cells sorted from blood, taken in a trial of the OX40 agonist ivuxolimab. Every receptor here comes from an adult with an advanced solid tumor such as melanoma, head and neck, liver or kidney cancer.

This chain uses TRBV6-6 with TRBJ1-4; no reliable D call. Germline CDR1 reads MNHNY; CDR2 reads SVGAGI (reference sequence). The V end lost 6 bases, the J end lost 0 bases, and 8 bases lay between the germline ends. The CDR3 covers 14 residues. CDR3 sequence (DNA): TGTGCCAGCAGGGACGGCTCAACTAATGAAAAACTGTTTTTT. It encodes CASRDGSTNEKLFF.

CDR3: CASSLGDRGHVSEAFF. The CDR3 DNA follows: TGTGCCAGCAGCTTGGGGGACAGGGGGCATGTATCTGAAGCTTTCTTT. The chain is built from TRBV5-4 and TRBJ1-1, with 12 bases that match TRBD1. CDR1 and CDR2 (germline): SGHNT, YYREEE (reference sequence). The ends lost 0 bases at V and 6 bases at J; junction bases unmatched: 6. CDR3 length equals 16 residues.

This clone was counted a few times. The chain joins TRBV5-1 to TRBJ2-2; D is unresolved. Germline-derived CDR1 and CDR2 are SGHRS and YFSETQ. The CDR3 is 14 amino acids. V lost 1 base and J 6 bases, leaving 10 bases between the germline ends. The CDR3 DNA reads TGCGCCAGCAGCTTGAACATGGTTTCCGGGGAGCTGTTTTTT. As protein: CASSLNMVSGELFF.

This clone was counted only a few times. The rearrangement uses TRBV19 and TRBJ1-3, with a weak D call TRBD1 (6 bases). Germline assignment: CDR1 LNHDA and CDR2 SQIVND (reference sequence). This CDR3 region has 15 residues. Trimming left V 9 bases short and J 4 bases short, with 19 bases between. The CDR3, as DNA: TGTGCCAGCAGGCAACAGGGCCGAGTCGGAAACACCATATATTTT. Encoded protein: CASRQQGRVGNTIYF.

This rearrangement joins TRBV5-1 to TRBJ2-3; 16 bases fit TRBD2. V trimming: 3 bases; J trimming: 6 bases; junction bases outside the gene matches: 7. The CDR3 length is 17 residues. CDR1 and CDR2 from the germline V gene are SGHRS and YFSETQ. CDR3 sequence (DNA): TGCGCCAGCAGCTCGGGACTAGCGGGAGGGTCAGTGGATACGCAGTATTTT. It yields the protein CASSSGLAGGSVDTQYF.

The chain carries TRBV19 and TRBJ1-4, with D uncertain. CDR1 LNHDA and CDR2 SQIVND come from the germline V gene (reference sequence). V lost 5 bases and J lost 7, with 11 bases in between. The CDR3 contains 13 residues. Here the CDR3 DNA reads TGTGCCAGTAGTTCCTGGACTGTTGAAAAACTGTTTTTT. Protein product: CASSSWTVEKLFF.

This chain joins TRBV12-5 and TRBJ1-2; 12 nucleotides line up with TRBD1. The V and J ends lost 5 bases and 6 bases, in that order; junction bases with no gene match: 4. This CDR3 has 14 amino acids. Germline-derived CDR1 and CDR2 are LGHNT and FRNRAP. CDR3 sequence reads: CASGRGQGANGYTF. CDR3 coding DNA: TGTGCTAGTGGTCGGGGACAGGGGGCTAATGGCTACACCTTC.

The CDR3 DNA follows: TGTGCCAGCAGCTCCCCGGTAACCGGGGAGCTGTTTTTT. The encoded protein is CASSSPVTGELFF. V and J are TRBV7-3 and TRBJ2-2; D not resolved. The CDR3 is made up of 13 amino acids. Trimming shortened V by 4 bases and J by 5 bases, and 8 bases separated the two germline ends. Germline CDR1 is SGHTA and CDR2 is FQGTGA.

The V call is TRBV6-1, the J call TRBJ2-7; D tentatively reads TRBD1 or TRBD2 (5 bases each). Per germline, CDR1 MNHNS and CDR2 SASEGT. The CDR3 sequence is 14 residues long. V was pared by 6 bases and J by 2 bases, with 14 bases between. The CDR3 here is CASRDRDGTYEQYF. The CDR3 nucleotides are TGTGCCAGCAGAGACCGGGACGGAACCTACGAGCAGTACTTC.

This rearrangement joins TRBV19 to TRBJ2-1; a weak D match, TRBD2 (7 bases). CDR1 is LNHDA, CDR2 SQIVND, per germline (reference sequence). Trimming cost V 3 bases and J 10 bases, with 10 bases left between them. The CDR3 covers 12 residues. CDR3 nucleotides: TGTGCCAGTAGTATGGGGGGGCTAGAGCAGTTCTTC. This codes for CASSMGGLEQFF.

This sequence joins TRBV27 and TRBJ2-2; the D gene could be TRBD1 or TRBD2 (5 bases each). The CDR3 runs to 17 residues. In germline, CDR1 is MNHEY, CDR2 SMNVEV (reference sequence). V dropped 10 bases and J dropped 5 bases, with 26 bases sitting between them. The CDR3: CAILTSNEGRETGELFF. The CDR3 DNA sequence: TGTGCCATCCTGACCAGCAATGAGGGACGAGAGACCGGGGAGCTGTTTTTT.

The V and J genes are TRBV5-8 and TRBJ1-2; D unclear. The CDR3 has 13 residues. V lost 0 bases, J lost 8 bases, and 11 bases lay in between. From germline, CDR1 is SGHTS and CDR2 YDEGEE. For the CDR3, the DNA is TGTGCCAGCAGCTTGGAGGGTTTAGAGGGCTACACCTTC. Its translation is CASSLEGLEGYTF.

J is TRBJ2-5 and V is TRBV9, with TRBD2 matching 11 bases. CDR3 size: 16 residues. The germline V gene has CDR1 SGDLS and CDR2 YYNGEE. V was clipped by 1 base and J by 3 bases; unmatched bases: 5. CDR3 coding DNA: TGTGCCAGCAGCGTACGGCCTAGCGGGGGGAAAGAGACCCAGTACTTC. Its protein product is CASSVRPSGGKETQYF. The full variable domain, completed using reference TRBV9 and TRBJ2-5, is DSGVTQTPKHLITATGQRVTLRCSPRSGDLSVYWYQQSLDQGLQFLIQYYNGEERAKGNILERFSAQQFPDLHSELNLSSLELGDSALYFCASSVRPSGGKETQYFGPGTRLLVL.

The J gene is TRBJ2-2, the V gene TRBV4-3; 7 bases match TRBD2. CDR3 length: 18 amino acids. The trim removed 1 base at V and 3 bases at J, leaving 11 bases unmatched. Germline-derived CDR1 and CDR2 are LGHNA and YSLEER. CDR3 residues: CASSQGGGGRRDTGELFF. The CDR3 nucleotides are TGCGCCAGCAGCCAAGGGGGCGGGGGACGCCGTGACACCGGGGAGCTGTTTTTT.

With respect to this clone: Other nucleotide sequences from this sample produce the same CDR3. V is TRBV4-3 and J is TRBJ1-1, with D maybe TRBD1 (6 bases). Germline lookup yields CDR1 LGHNA and CDR2 YSLEER. V dropped 0 bases and J dropped 2 bases, with 10 bases sitting between them. The CDR3 totals 15 residues. Written as DNA, the CDR3 is TGCGCCAGCAGCCAAGAGAGGGGGGTAAACACTGAAGCTTTCTTT. It encodes CASSQERGVNTEAFF.

The gene calls are TRBV28 and TRBJ2-7; D gene ambiguous. Germline V lookup: CDR1 MDHEN, CDR2 SYDVKM. V was shortened by 5 bases and J by 1 base, with 12 bases between the two germline ends. The CDR3 totals 14 residues. CDR3 sequence: CASSLPLTSYEQYF. The CDR3 nucleotides are TGTGCCAGCAGTCTCCCCCTCACGTCCTACGAGCAGTACTTC.

This chain joins TRBV5-4 and TRBJ1-2, with TRBD1 identical over 9 bases. Germline V gene lookup returns CDR1 SGHNT and CDR2 YYREEE (reference sequence). V was clipped by 4 bases and J by 8 bases; unmatched bases: 12. The CDR3 spans 15 residues. DNA for the CDR3: TGTGCCAGCAGCCCTAAGGGACAGGGAGGCGGGGGCTACACCTTC. Protein sequence: CASSPKGQGGGGYTF.

The CDR3 here is CASSLAQGNQPQHF. The CDR3 DNA reads TGTGCCAGCAGTTTAGCACAGGGCAATCAGCCCCAGCATTTT. The chain couples TRBV5-8 to TRBJ1-5; the D gene is possibly TRBD1 (5 bases). V shed 5 bases and J shed 2 bases, with 11 bases lying between them. Germline V gene lookup returns CDR1 SGHTS and CDR2 YDEGEE. This CDR3 comprises 14 residues.

This clone has just one count. This chain joins TRBV29-1 and TRBJ2-3; 7 bases are a match to TRBD1. The length of the CDR3 is 15 residues. The V gene end was trimmed by 1 base and the J gene end by 0 bases; junction bases not matched to a gene: 4. CDR1 is SQVTM and CDR2 is ANQGSEA in the germline V gene. CDR3 in amino acids: CSVEGGTVSTDTQYF. DNA of the CDR3: TGCAGCGTTGAAGGGGGGACAGTTAGCACAGATACGCAGTATTTT.

In DNA, the CDR3 is TGTGCCAGCAGCTTAGCAGGGAACAAAGGTCATGGCTACACCTTC. As protein: CASSLAGNKGHGYTF. This chain uses TRBV7-2 with TRBJ1-2; D not certain. Trimming stripped 0 bases from V and 6 bases from J, with 14 bases between. Germline loops: CDR1 SGHTA, CDR2 FQGNSA. The CDR3 sequence is 15 residues long. The whole variable domain, filled in from reference TRBV7-2 and TRBJ1-2, reads GAGVSQSPSNKVTEKGKDVELRCDPISGHTALYWYRQSLGQGLEFLIYFQGNSAPDKSGLPSDRFSAERTGGSVSTLTIQRTQQEDSAVYLCASSLAGNKGHGYTFGSGTRLTVV.

V and J are TRBV5-5 and TRBJ1-2; 7 nucleotides match TRBD1. J was trimmed by 2 bases and V by 4 bases; bases with no gene match: 8. The CDR3 sequence is 15 residues long. Per the germline V gene, CDR1 is SGHKS and CDR2 is YYEKEE (reference sequence). The CDR3 nucleotides read TGTGCCAGCAGCCCAGGGGGAGCCACCAACTATGGCTACACCTTC. It encodes CASSPGGATNYGYTF.

This clone was seen only once. The CDR3 DNA sequence: TGTGCCAGCAGCTCAAAGAGGCTTGGTAGCGGCAATAAGAACACCGGGGAGCTGTTTTTT. It specifies CASSSKRLGSGNKNTGELFF. The V and J genes are TRBV7-8 and TRBJ2-2; D may be TRBD2 (6 bases). CDR1 SGHVS and CDR2 FQNEAQ come from the germline V gene. This CDR3 is built from 20 residues. Trimming stripped 4 bases from V and 1 base from J, with 25 bases between. Variable domain in full (rest from reference TRBV7-8 and TRBJ2-2): GAGVSQSPRYKVAKRGQDVALRCDPISGHVSLFWYQQALGQGPEFLTYFQNEAQLDKSGLPSDRFFAERPEGSVSTLKIQRTQQEDSAVYLCASSSKRLGSGNKNTGELFFGEGSRLTVL.

The chain joins TRBV7-9 to TRBJ1-2, with TRBD1 identical over 9 bases. This CDR3 region has 14 residues. After removal of 4 bases from V and 6 bases from J, the junction contained 6 bases not matched to a gene. Germline lookup yields CDR1 SEHNR and CDR2 FQNEAQ (reference sequence). The CDR3 DNA reads TGTGCCAGCAGCTCCTGGACAGGGGAGGATGGCTACACCTTC. Translating gives CASSSWTGEDGYTF. The variable domain in full, with the rest retrieved from reference TRBV7-9 and TRBJ1-2, is DTGVSQNPRHKITKRGQNVTFRCDPISEHNRLYWYRQTLGQGPEFLTYFQNEAQLEKSRLLSDRFSAERPKGSFSTLEIQRTEQGDSAMYLCASSSWTGEDGYTFGSGTRLTVV.